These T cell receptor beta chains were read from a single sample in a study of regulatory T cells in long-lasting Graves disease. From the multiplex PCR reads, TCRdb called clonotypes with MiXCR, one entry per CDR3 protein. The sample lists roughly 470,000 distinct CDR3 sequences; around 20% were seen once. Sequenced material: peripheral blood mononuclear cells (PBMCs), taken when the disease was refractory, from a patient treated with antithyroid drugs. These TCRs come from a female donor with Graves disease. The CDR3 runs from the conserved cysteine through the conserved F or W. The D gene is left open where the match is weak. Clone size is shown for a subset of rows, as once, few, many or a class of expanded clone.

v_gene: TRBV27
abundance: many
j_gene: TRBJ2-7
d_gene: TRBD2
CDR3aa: CASSLVLAGASEQYF
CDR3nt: TGTGCCAGCAGTTTGGTCCTAGCGGGGGCCTCCGAGCAGTACTTC

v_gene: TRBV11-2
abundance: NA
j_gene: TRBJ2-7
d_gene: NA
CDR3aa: CASSPDLSGSYEQYF
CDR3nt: TGTGCCAGCAGCCCGGACCTGAGCGGCTCCTACGAGCAGTACTTC

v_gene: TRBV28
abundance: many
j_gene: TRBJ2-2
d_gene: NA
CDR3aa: CASSLGTGSGELFF
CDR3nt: TGTGCCAGCAGTTTGGGTACAGGGTCCGGGGAGCTGTTTTTT

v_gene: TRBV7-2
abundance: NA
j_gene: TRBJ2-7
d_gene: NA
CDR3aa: CASSLEAIMEQYF
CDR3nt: TGTGCCAGCAGCTTAGAGGCCATTATGGAGCAGTACTTC

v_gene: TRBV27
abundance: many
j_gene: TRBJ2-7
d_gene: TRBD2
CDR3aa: CASSWGGDEQYF
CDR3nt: TGTGCCAGCAGCTGGGGGGGGGACGAGCAGTACTTC

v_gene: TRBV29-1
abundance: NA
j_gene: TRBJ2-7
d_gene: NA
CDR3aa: CSATNLAKGLDEQYF
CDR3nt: TGCAGCGCCACCAATCTGGCGAAGGGCCTGGACGAGCAGTACTTC

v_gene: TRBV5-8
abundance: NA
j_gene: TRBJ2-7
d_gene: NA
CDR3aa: CASSHLLGGATAYEQYF
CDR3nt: TGTGCCAGCAGTCACCTACTAGGGGGGGCAACCGCCTACGAGCAGTACTTC

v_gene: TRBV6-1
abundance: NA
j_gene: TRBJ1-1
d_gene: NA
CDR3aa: CASNRILGSTEAFF
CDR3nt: TGTGCCAGCAATCGTATACTTGGGAGCACTGAAGCTTTCTTT

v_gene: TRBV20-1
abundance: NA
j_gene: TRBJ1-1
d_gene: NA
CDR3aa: CSARDPRDYTEAFF
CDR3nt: TGCAGTGCTAGAGATCCCAGGGATTACACTGAAGCTTTCTTT

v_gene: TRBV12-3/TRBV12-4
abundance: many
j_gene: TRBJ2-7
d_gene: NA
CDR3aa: CASSPIVGTYEQYF
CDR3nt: TGTGCCAGCAGTCCCATAGTAGGGACCTACGAGCAGTACTTC

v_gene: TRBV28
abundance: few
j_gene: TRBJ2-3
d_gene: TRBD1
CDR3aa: CASSSGTVSTDTQYF
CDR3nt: TGTGCCAGCAGTTCTGGGACAGTTAGCACAGATACGCAGTATTTT

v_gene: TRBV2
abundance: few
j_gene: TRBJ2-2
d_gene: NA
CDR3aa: CASSESLTGQTRGEPFF
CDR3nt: TGTGCCAGCAGTGAGTCGTTGACGGGACAAACGCGTGGGGAGCCGTTTTTT

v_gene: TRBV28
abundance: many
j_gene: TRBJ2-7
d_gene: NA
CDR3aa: CASLGKGPDYEQYF
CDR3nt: TGTGCCAGCTTAGGAAAGGGGCCCGACTACGAGCAGTACTTC

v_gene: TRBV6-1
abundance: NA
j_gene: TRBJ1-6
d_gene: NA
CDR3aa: CASSEYRSSYNSPLHF
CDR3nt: TGTGCCAGCAGTGAATACCGGAGCTCCTATAATTCACCCCTCCACTTT

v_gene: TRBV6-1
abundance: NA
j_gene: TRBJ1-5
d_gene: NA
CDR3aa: CASPPTDMDYSNQPQHF
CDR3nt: TGTGCCAGCCCTCCTACTGACATGGATTATAGCAATCAGCCCCAGCATTTT

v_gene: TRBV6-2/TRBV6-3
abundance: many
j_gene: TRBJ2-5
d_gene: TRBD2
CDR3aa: CASNSGPQETQYF
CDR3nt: TGTGCCAGCAATAGCGGGCCCCAAGAGACCCAGTACTTC

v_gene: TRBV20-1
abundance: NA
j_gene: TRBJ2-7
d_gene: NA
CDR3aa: CSASPVYEQYF
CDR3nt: TGCAGTGCTAGTCCCGTCTACGAGCAGTACTTC

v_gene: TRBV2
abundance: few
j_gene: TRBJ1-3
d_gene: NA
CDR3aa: CASSSPGTEGNTIYF
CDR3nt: TGTGCCAGCAGTTCCCCCGGGACCGAAGGAAACACCATATATTTT

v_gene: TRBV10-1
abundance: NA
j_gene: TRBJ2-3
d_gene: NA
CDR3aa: CASSLQGGDTQYF
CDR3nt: TGCGCCAGCAGCTTACAGGGTGGGGATACGCAGTATTTT

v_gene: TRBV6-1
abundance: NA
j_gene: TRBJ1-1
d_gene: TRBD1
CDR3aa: CASSTGQGGNTEAFF
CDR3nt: TGTGCCAGCAGTACCGGACAGGGGGGAAACACTGAAGCTTTCTTT

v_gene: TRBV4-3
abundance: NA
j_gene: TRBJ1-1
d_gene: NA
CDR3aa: CASSQDWVLGNTEAFF
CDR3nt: TGCGCCAGCAGCCAAGATTGGGTGTTGGGGAACACTGAAGCTTTCTTT

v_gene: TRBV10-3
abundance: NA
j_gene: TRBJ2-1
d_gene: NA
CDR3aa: CAISEGDQKGERFF
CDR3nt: TGTGCCATCAGTGAGGGGGACCAGAAGGGTGAGCGGTTCTTC

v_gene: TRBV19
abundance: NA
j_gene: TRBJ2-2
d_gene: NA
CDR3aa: CASRLGSTGELFF
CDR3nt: TGTGCCAGTAGATTGGGGAGCACCGGGGAGCTGTTTTTT